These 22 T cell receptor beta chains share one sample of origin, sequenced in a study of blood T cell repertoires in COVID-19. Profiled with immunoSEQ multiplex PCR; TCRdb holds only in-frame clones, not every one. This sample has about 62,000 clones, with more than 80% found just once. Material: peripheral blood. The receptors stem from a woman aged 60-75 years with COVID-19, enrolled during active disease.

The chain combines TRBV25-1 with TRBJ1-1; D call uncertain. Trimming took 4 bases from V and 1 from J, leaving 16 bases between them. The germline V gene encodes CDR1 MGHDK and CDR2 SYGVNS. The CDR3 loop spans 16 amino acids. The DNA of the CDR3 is TGTGCCAGCAGTGGTCCCCCTCCGACAAAGAACACTGAAGCTTTCTTT. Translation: CASSGPPPTKNTEAFF.

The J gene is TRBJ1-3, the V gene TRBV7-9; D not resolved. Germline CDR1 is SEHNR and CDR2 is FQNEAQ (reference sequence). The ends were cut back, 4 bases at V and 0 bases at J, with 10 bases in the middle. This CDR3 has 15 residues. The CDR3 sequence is CASSSAGSSGNTIYF. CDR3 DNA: TGTGCCAGCAGCTCCGCGGGCAGCTCTGGAAACACCATATATTTT.

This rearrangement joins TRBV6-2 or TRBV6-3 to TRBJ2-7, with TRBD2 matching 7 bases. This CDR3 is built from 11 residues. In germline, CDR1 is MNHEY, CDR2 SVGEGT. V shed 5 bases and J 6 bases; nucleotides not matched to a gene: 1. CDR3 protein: CASSTSVEQYF. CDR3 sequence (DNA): TGTGCCAGCAGTACTAGCGTCGAGCAGTACTTC.

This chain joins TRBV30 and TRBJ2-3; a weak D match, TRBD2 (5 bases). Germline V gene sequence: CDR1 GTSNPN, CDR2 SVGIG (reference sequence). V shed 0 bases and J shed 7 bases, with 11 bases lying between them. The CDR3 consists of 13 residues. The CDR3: CAWSVNSGYTQYF. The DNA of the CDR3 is TGTGCCTGGAGTGTAAACTCGGGGTATACGCAGTATTTT.

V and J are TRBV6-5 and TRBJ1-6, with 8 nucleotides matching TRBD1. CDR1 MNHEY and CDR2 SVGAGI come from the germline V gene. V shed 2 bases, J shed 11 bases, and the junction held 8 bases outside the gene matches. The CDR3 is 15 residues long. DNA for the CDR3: TGTGCCAGCAGTTACAGACAGGGGCTTTTGGCACCCCTCCACTTT. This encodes CASSYRQGLLAPLHF.

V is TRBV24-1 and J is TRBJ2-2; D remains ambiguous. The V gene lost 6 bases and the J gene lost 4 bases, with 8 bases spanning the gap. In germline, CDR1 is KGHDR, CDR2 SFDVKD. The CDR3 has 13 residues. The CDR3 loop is CATSMSGTGELFF. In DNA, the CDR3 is TGTGCCACCAGTATGTCGGGCACCGGGGAGCTGTTTTTT.

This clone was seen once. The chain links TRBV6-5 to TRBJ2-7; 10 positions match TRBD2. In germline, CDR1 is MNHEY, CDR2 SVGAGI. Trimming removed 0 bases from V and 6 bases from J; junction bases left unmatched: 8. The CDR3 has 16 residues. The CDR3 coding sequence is TGTGCCAGCAGTTACTCGACGGGTCGACTAGCGGGCGAGCAGTACTTC. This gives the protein CASSYSTGRLAGEQYF.

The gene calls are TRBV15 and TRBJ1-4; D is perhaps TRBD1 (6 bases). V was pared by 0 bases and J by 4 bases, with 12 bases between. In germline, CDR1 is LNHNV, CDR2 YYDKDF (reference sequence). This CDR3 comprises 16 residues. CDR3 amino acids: CATSRDGGAINEKLFF. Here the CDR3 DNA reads TGTGCCACCAGCAGAGATGGGGGCGCCATTAATGAAAAACTGTTTTTT.

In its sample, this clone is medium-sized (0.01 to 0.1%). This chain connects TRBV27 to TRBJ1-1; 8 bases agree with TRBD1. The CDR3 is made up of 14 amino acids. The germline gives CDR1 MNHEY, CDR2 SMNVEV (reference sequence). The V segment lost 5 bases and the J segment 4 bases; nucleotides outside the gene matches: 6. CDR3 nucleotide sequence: TGTGCCAGCAGTCGAGACAGGGGCGGCACTGAAGCTTTCTTT. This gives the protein CASSRDRGGTEAFF.

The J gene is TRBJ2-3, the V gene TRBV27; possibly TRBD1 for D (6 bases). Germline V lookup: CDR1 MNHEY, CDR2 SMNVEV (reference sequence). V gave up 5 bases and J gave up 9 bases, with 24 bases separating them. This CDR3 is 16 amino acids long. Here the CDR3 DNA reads TGTGCCAGCAGTCCCTCTGGGGGCCCGGGCCAAACAACGCAGTATTTT. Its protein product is CASSPSGGPGQTTQYF.

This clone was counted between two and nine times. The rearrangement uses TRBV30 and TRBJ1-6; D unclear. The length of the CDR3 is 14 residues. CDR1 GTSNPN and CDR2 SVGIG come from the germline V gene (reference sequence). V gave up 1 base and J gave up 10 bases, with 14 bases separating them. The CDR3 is CAWSAQTSPSPLHF. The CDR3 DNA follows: TGTGCCTGGAGTGCTCAGACTTCTCCCTCACCCCTCCACTTT.

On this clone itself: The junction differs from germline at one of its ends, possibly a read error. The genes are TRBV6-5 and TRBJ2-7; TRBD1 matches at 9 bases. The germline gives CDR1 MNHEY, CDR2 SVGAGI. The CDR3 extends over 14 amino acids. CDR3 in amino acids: CACRTGTGRDEQYF. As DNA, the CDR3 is TGTGCCTGCAGAACCGGGACAGGGCGGGACGAGCAGTACTTC.

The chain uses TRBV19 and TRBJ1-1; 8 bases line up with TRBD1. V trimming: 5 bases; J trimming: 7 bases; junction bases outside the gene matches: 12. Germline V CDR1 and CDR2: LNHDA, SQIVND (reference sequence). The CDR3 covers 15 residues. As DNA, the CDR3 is TGTGCCAGTAGTCCCCGGGGGACAGGTCTGATTGAAGCTTTCTTT. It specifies CASSPRGTGLIEAFF.

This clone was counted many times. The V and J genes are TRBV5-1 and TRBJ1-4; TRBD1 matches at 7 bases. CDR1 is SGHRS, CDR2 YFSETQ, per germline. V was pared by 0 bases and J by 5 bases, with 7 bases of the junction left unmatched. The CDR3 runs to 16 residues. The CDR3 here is CASSLAQGGPNEKLFF. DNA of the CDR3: TGCGCCAGCAGCTTGGCCCAGGGGGGACCCAATGAAAAACTGTTTTTT. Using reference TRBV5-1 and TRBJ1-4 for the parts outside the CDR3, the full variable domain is KAGVTQTPRYLIKTRGQQVTLSCSPISGHRSVSWYQQTPGQGLQFLFEYFSETQRNKGNFPGRFSGRQFSNSRSEMNVSTLELGDSALYLCASSLAQGGPNEKLFFGSGTQLSVL.

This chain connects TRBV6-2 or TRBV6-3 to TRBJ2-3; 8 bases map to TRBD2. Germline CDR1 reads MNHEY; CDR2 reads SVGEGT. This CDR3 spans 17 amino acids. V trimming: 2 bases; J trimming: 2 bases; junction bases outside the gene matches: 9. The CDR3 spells CASSYAPYSGVTDTQYF. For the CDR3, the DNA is TGTGCCAGCAGTTACGCCCCGTATAGCGGGGTCACAGATACGCAGTATTTT.

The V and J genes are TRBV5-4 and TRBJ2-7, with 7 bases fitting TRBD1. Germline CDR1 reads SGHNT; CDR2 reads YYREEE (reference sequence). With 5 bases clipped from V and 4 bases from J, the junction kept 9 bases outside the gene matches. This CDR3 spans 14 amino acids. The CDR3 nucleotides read TGTGCCAGCAGGCCTCCGGGACAGCCTTACGAGCAGTACTTC. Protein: CASRPPGQPYEQYF. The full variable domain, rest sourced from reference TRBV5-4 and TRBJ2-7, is ETGVTQSPTHLIKTRGQQVTLRCSSQSGHNTVSWYQQALGQGPQFIFQYYREEENGRGNFPPRFSGLQFPNYSSELNVNALELDDSALYLCASRPPGQPYEQYFGPGTRLTVT.

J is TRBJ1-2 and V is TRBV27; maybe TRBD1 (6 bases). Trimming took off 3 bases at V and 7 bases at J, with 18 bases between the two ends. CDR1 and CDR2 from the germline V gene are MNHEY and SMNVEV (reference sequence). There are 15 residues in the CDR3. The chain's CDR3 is CASSLQGSIAVGYTF. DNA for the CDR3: TGTGCCAGCAGTTTGCAGGGGTCGATTGCGGTTGGCTACACCTTC.

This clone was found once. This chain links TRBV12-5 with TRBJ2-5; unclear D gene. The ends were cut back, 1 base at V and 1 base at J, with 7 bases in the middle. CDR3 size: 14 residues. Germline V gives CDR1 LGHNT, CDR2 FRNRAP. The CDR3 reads CASGLGLFQETQYF. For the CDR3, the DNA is TGTGCTAGTGGTTTGGGGCTCTTCCAAGAGACCCAGTACTTC.

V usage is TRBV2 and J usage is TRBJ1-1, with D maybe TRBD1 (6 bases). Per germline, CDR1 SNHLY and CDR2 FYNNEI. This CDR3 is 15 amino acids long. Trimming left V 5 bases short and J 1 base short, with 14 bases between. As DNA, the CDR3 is TGTGCCAGCAGTATAACCGGGACAACGAACACTGAAGCTTTCTTT. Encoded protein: CASSITGTTNTEAFF.

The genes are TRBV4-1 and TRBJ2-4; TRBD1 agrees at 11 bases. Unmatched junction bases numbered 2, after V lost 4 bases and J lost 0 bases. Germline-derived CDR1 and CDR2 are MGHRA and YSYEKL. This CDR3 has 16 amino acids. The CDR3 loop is CASSRGTGGAKNIQYF. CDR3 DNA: TGCGCCAGCAGCCGAGGGACAGGGGGAGCCAAAAACATTCAGTACTTC.

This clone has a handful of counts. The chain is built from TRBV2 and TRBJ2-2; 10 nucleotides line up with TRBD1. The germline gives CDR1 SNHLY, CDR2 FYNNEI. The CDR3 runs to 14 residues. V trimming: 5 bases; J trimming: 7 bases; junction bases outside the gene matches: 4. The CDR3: CASSRDRGGGELFF. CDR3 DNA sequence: TGTGCCAGCAGTAGGGACAGGGGAGGCGGGGAGCTGTTTTTT.

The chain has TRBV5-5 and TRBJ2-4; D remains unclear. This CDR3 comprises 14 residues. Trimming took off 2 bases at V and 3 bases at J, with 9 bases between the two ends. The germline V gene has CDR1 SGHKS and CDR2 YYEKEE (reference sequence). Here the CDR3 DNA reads TGTGCCAGCAGCTTAGCGTTTAGCAAAAACATTCAGTACTTC. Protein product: CASSLAFSKNIQYF.